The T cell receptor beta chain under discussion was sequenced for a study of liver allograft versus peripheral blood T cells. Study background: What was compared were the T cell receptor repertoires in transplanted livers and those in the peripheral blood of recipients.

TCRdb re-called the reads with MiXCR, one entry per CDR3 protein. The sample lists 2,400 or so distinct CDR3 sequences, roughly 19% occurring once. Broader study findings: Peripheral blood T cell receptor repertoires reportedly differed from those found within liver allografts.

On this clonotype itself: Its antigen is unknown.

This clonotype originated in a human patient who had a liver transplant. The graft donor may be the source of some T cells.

Here the CDR3 DNA reads TGTGCCAGCAGTTACTCGCCGCGGTCTGGACGCTCTGGAAACACCATATATTTT. Amino acid sequence: CASSYSPRSGRSGNTIYF. The chain has TRBV6-2 or TRBV6-3 and TRBJ1-3, with D uncertain. This CDR3 has 18 residues. Germline CDR1 and CDR2: MNHEY and SVGEGT. Deletions cut 0 bases from V and 0 bases from J, with 15 bases between.